The clone carrying this T cell receptor (beta chain) was counted only a few times. The data originate from a study of blood T cells in healthy people across ages. Next came a second PCR, run for roughly 6 to 11 cycles, which used a sample-barcoded 5' primer along with a J-beta primer mix. TCRdb itself ran the 5' RACE reads through MiXCR, one entry per CDR3 protein. The sample carries 750,000 to 850,000 distinct CDR3 sequences, more than 20% recorded once. V was cut by 1 base and J by 0 bases, with 10 bases left in between. Germline CDR1 is SGHTA and CDR2 is FQGNSA. CDR3 length: 16 amino acids. This sample was shared with a second study, whose subject was T cells of mothers and their children. That report adds: Mothers yielded over 9 million CDR3 reads, children about 3 million each.

This chain joins TRBV7-2 and TRBJ1-5; D is uncertain. This TCR came from a boy between 10 and 17 years old in good health. The sample comprised blood. The CDR3 DNA sequence: TGTGCCAGCAGCTTAGGTCACGCTATTAGCAATCAGCCCCAGCATTTT. Its translation is CASSLGHAISNQPQHF.